These 30 T cell receptor beta chains were all obtained from the same sample, sequenced in a study of cytomegalovirus exposure and HLA in healthy donors. Amplification used 60 Vbeta primers and 13 Jbeta primers. Sequencing used immunoSEQ multiplex PCR; TCRdb keeps in-frame clones, though not all of them. The listing records 100,000 to 150,000 clones. Sequenced sample: PBMCs. These TCRs come from a man aged 18-30 years in good health and CMV-seronegative.

V is TRBV28 and J is TRBJ1-5, with 8 nucleotides matching TRBD1. Losses at the gene ends were 6 bases for V and 7 bases for J; bases not matched to a gene: 14. The CDR3 is made up of 16 amino acids. CDR1 and CDR2 from the germline V gene are MDHEN and SYDVKM. This CDR3 is CASSSPMTGENQPQHF. In nucleotides, the CDR3 is TGTGCCAGCAGCTCCCCCATGACAGGGGAGAACCAGCCCCAGCATTTT.

CDR3 residues: CASTLQENTEAFF. The CDR3 nucleotides are TGTGCCAGCACGCTCCAGGAGAACACTGAAGCTTTCTTT. The V call is TRBV6-1, the J call TRBJ1-1; D gene ambiguous. CDR3 size: 13 residues. Germline CDR1 reads MNHNS; CDR2 reads SASEGT. V lost 7 bases to trimming and J lost 1 base, with 10 bases between them.

The gene calls are TRBV29-1 and TRBJ1-2, with TRBD1 matching over 7 bases. Per germline, CDR1 SQVTM and CDR2 ANQGSEA. The CDR3 consists of 11 residues. The trim removed 6 bases at V and 8 bases at J, leaving 6 bases unmatched. CDR3 DNA sequence: TGCAGCGTAGCCGACAGGGACGGCTACACCTTC. Its translation: CSVADRDGYTF.

For the CDR3, the DNA is TGTGCCAGCAGCCGAGATATGAACACTGAAGCTTTCTTT. This encodes CASSRDMNTEAFF. V is TRBV7-2 and J is TRBJ1-1; D gene unclear. Germline values: CDR1 SGHTA, CDR2 FQGNSA. V was shortened by 5 bases and J by 0 bases, with 7 bases between the two germline ends. The CDR3 loop spans 13 amino acids.

The rearrangement uses TRBV6-5 and TRBJ1-1, with a possible D match to TRBD1 (5 bases). Trimming removed 1 base from V and 5 bases from J, with 14 bases in between. The CDR3 has 15 amino acids. Germline V gives CDR1 MNHEY, CDR2 SVGAGI. CDR3 sequence reads: CASSYLAGIGTEAFF. The DNA of the CDR3 is TGTGCCAGCAGTTACTTGGCAGGGATTGGGACTGAAGCTTTCTTT.

CDR3 loop: CAIKPGLFEVDTQYF. The CDR3 DNA reads TGTGCCATCAAACCGGGACTTTTCGAGGTTGATACGCAGTATTTT. V usage is TRBV10-3 and J usage is TRBJ2-3; D is perhaps TRBD2 (6 bases). Per germline, CDR1 ENHRY and CDR2 SYGVKD. CDR3 length equals 15 residues. The V gene lost 7 bases and the J gene lost 6 bases, with 20 bases spanning the gap.

This chain uses TRBV13 with TRBJ2-1; the match to TRBD2 covers 9 bases. In germline, CDR1 is PRHDT, CDR2 FYEKMQ (reference sequence). V dropped 2 bases and J dropped 8; count of bases not matched to a gene: 7. The CDR3 totals 15 residues. The CDR3 spells CASSLTASGIDEQFF. In nucleotides, the CDR3 is TGTGCCAGCAGCTTAACGGCTAGCGGGATCGATGAGCAGTTCTTC.

The V and J genes are TRBV5-1 and TRBJ2-7; 10 positions agree with TRBD2. Germline assignment: CDR1 SGHRS and CDR2 YFSETQ. J lost 2 bases, V lost 1 base, and 3 bases had no gene match. CDR3 length equals 15 residues. The CDR3, as DNA: TGCGCCAGCAGCTTGCGTAGCGGGAGGCCCTACGAGCAGTACTTC. This translates into CASSLRSGRPYEQYF.

This chain links TRBV30 with TRBJ1-4; 9 nucleotides agree with TRBD1. The CDR3 is made up of 13 amino acids. Germline-derived CDR1 and CDR2 are GTSNPN and SVGIG (reference sequence). V was pared by 2 bases and J by 12 bases, with 7 bases of the junction left unmatched. This CDR3 is CAWSQDRGLELFF. CDR3 sequence (DNA): TGTGCCTGGAGTCAGGACAGGGGCTTGGAACTGTTTTTT.

This chain uses TRBV28 with TRBJ1-1, with D possibly TRBD1 on 5 matching bases. The ends were cut back, 7 bases at V and 6 bases at J, with 12 bases in the middle. Germline V lookup: CDR1 MDHEN, CDR2 SYDVKM. There are 12 residues in the CDR3. CDR3 residues: CASNPQAAEAFF. CDR3 nucleotide sequence: TGTGCCAGCAACCCACAGGCGGCTGAAGCTTTCTTT.

The chain uses TRBV19 and TRBJ1-2; 7 bases match TRBD1. V was clipped by 8 bases and J by 1 base; unmatched bases: 7. The germline gives CDR1 LNHDA, CDR2 SQIVND (reference sequence). The CDR3 is 14 amino acids. In DNA, the CDR3 is TGTGCCAGTTCCTCCACAGGGGTTAACTATGGCTACACCTTC. Translation gives CASSSTGVNYGYTF. The whole variable domain, remainder taken from reference TRBV19 and TRBJ1-2, is DGGITQSPKYLFRKEGQNVTLSCEQNLNHDAMYWYRQDPGQGLRLIYYSQIVNDFQKGDIAEGYSVSREKKESFPLTVTSAQKNPTAFYLCASSSTGVNYGYTFGSGTRLTVV.

The genes are TRBV28 and TRBJ1-5; tentative D call: TRBD1 (6 bases). Deletions cut 8 bases from V and 4 bases from J, with 15 bases between. This CDR3 is built from 14 residues. Looked up from germline, CDR1 is MDHEN and CDR2 is SYDVKM. This CDR3 is CASSTGSVNQPQHF. In DNA, the CDR3 is TGTGCCAGCTCCACAGGGTCAGTGAATCAGCCCCAGCATTTT.

As to this clone: The same CDR3 also results from other DNA sequences found in this sample. The DNA of the CDR3 is TGCGCCAGCAGCTTGAGAGGGCTGGGGACAGATACGCAGTATTTT. It yields the protein CASSLRGLGTDTQYF. The gene calls are TRBV5-1 and TRBJ2-3, with D perhaps TRBD2 (5 bases). The V and J ends lost 1 base and 3 bases respectively, with 12 bases between them. This CDR3 contains 15 residues. CDR1 is SGHRS and CDR2 is YFSETQ in the germline V gene.

This rearrangement joins TRBV5-1 to TRBJ2-2; 7 bases agree with TRBD2. There are 14 residues in the CDR3. J lost 8 bases, V lost 6 bases, and 10 bases had no gene match. Looked up from germline, CDR1 is SGHRS and CDR2 is YFSETQ. In nucleotides, the CDR3 is TGCGCCAGCACGGGAGGAAGCGTTACTGGGGAGCTGTTTTTT. This translates into CASTGGSVTGELFF.

The chain combines TRBV4-1 with TRBJ2-5, with 7 bases that match TRBD1. The CDR3 runs to 12 residues. With 5 bases clipped from V and 5 bases from J, the junction kept 2 bases outside the gene matches. Germline-derived CDR1 and CDR2 are MGHRA and YSYEKL. The chain's CDR3 is CASSRGQETQYF. CDR3 DNA: TGCGCCAGCAGCAGGGGGCAGGAGACCCAGTACTTC.

V is TRBV27 and J is TRBJ2-7, with D possibly TRBD2 on 6 matching bases. The V end lost 5 bases, the J end lost 2 bases, and 16 bases lay between the germline ends. Germline V gene sequence: CDR1 MNHEY, CDR2 SMNVEV (reference sequence). CDR3 length: 15 amino acids. The CDR3 region has the DNA TGTGCCAGCAGTCCGGGACTGGGGTGGGCCTACGAGCAGTACTTC. Its translation: CASSPGLGWAYEQYF.

The rearrangement links TRBV5-6 to TRBJ1-2; unclear D gene. Germline assignment: CDR1 SGHDT and CDR2 YYEEEE. This CDR3 has 12 amino acids. V was pared by 1 base and J by 6 bases, with 7 bases between. The CDR3 region has the DNA TGTGCCAGCAGCTTGACCACAGATGGCTACACCTTC. Translated: CASSLTTDGYTF.

The CDR3 DNA sequence: TGCAGCGTTGGCCTGAACAGGCAAGAGACCCAGTACTTC. Translated, it gives CSVGLNRQETQYF. The chain couples TRBV29-1 to TRBJ2-5; possible D gene TRBD1, 5 bases. Trimming pared 4 bases from V and 2 bases from J, leaving 11 bases between. This CDR3 comprises 13 residues. Germline V gene lookup returns CDR1 SQVTM and CDR2 ANQGSEA. The whole variable domain, filled in from reference TRBV29-1 and TRBJ2-5, reads SAVISQKPSRDICQRGTSLTIQCQVDSQVTMMFWYRQQPGQSLTLIATANQGSEATYESGFVIDKFPISRPNLTFSTLTVSNMSPEDSSIYLCSVGLNRQETQYFGPGTRLLVL.

Turning to this clone: The sample holds other DNA sequences that translate to the same CDR3. The chain combines TRBV14 with TRBJ1-1; possible D gene TRBD1, 6 bases. Germline values: CDR1 SGHDN, CDR2 FVKESK. V was pared by 5 bases and J by 1 base, with 8 bases between. The CDR3 loop spans 13 amino acids. The CDR3 DNA reads as TGTGCCAGCAGCTCACAGGGGAACACTGAAGCTTTCTTT. This gives the protein CASSSQGNTEAFF.

The chain is built from TRBV27 and TRBJ2-6, with 8 positions matching TRBD2. V was pared by 6 bases and J by 1 base, with 5 bases of the junction left unmatched. Germline CDR1 and CDR2: MNHEY and SMNVEV (reference sequence). The CDR3 is 16 residues long. CDR3 nucleotides: TGTGCCAGCAGCCGGGGGGGTGGGTCTGGGGCCAACGTCCTGACTTTC. Translated: CASSRGGGSGANVLTF.

To note about this clone: Distinct nucleotide sequences in the sample also encode this CDR3. V is TRBV18 and J is TRBJ1-4; 9 nucleotides align to TRBD1. Trimming at V came to 3 bases and at J to 7 bases, leaving 3 bases not matched to a gene. The CDR3 runs 14 residues. CDR1 and CDR2 from the germline V gene are KGHSH and LQKENI. This CDR3 reads CASSPGQGREKLFF. The CDR3 region has the DNA TGTGCCAGCTCACCGGGACAGGGACGTGAAAAACTGTTTTTT.

This chain connects TRBV13 to TRBJ2-3, with 11 bases identical to TRBD2. Trimming removed 0 bases from V and 2 bases from J; junction bases left unmatched: 4. Per the germline V gene, CDR1 is PRHDT and CDR2 is FYEKMQ (reference sequence). The CDR3 loop spans 17 amino acids. The CDR3: CASSLGLAGGITDTQYF. Written as DNA, the CDR3 is TGTGCCAGCAGCTTAGGGTTAGCGGGGGGGATCACAGATACGCAGTATTTT.

The chain uses TRBV6-5 and TRBJ2-7, with 8 bases aligning to TRBD1. CDR1 is MNHEY and CDR2 is SVGAGI in the germline V gene. V shed 4 bases, J shed 0 bases, and the junction held 8 bases outside the gene matches. The CDR3 covers 16 residues. The CDR3 spells CASSSLGQGYSYEQYF. The CDR3 DNA reads TGTGCCAGCAGTTCGCTCGGACAGGGCTACTCCTACGAGCAGTACTTC.

This sequence joins TRBV7-7 and TRBJ2-7; 8 nucleotides line up with TRBD2. The CDR3 totals 13 residues. The J segment lost 6 bases and the V segment lost 5 bases, leaving 6 bases of the junction unmatched. CDR1 is SSHAT and CDR2 is FNYEAQ in the germline V gene (reference sequence). Here the CDR3 DNA reads TGTGCCAGCAGCCCGGGACTAGATGGCGAGCAGTACTTC. Amino acids: CASSPGLDGEQYF. Using reference TRBV7-7 and TRBJ2-7 for the parts outside the CDR3, the full variable domain is GAGVSQSPRYKVTKRGQDVTLRCDPISSHATLYWYQQALGQGPEFLTYFNYEAQPDKSGLPSDRFSAERPEGSISTLTIQRTEQRDSAMYRCASSPGLDGEQYFGPGTRLTVT.

This chain connects TRBV28 to TRBJ2-5; the D gene is possibly TRBD1 (5 bases). The CDR3 has 16 amino acids. Deletions cut 1 base from V and 5 bases from J, with 17 bases between. Germline loops: CDR1 MDHEN, CDR2 SYDVKM. In nucleotides, the CDR3 is TGTGCCAGCAGTTTATTCCAGGGTGGTGCTGGGGAGACCCAGTACTTC. As protein: CASSLFQGGAGETQYF.

The chain is built from TRBV6-5 and TRBJ2-7; D gene uncertain. Germline CDR1 MNHEY, CDR2 SVGAGI. The CDR3 consists of 14 residues. With 10 bases removed from V and 5 bases from J, the gap between germline ends came to 21 bases. CDR3 residues: CATASGGLKHEQYF. For the CDR3, the DNA is TGTGCCACAGCATCGGGTGGCCTAAAGCACGAGCAGTACTTC.

The genes are TRBV28 and TRBJ2-1, with 11 bases identical to TRBD2. Germline V lookup: CDR1 MDHEN, CDR2 SYDVKM. V shed 10 bases, J shed 9 bases, and the junction held 14 bases outside the gene matches. This CDR3 contains 15 residues. The CDR3 DNA reads as TGTGCCACCACACTAGCGGGAGTTGGGTACGGTGAGCAGTTCTTC. Its protein product is CATTLAGVGYGEQFF.

This chain connects TRBV29-1 to TRBJ1-1; D not certain. V lost 8 bases to trimming and J lost 1 base, with 20 bases between them. CDR3 length: 15 residues. Germline V lookup: CDR1 SQVTM, CDR2 ANQGSEA. This chain's CDR3 is CSSRGPTIGNTEAFF. The DNA for the CDR3 is TGCAGCTCCCGGGGTCCTACGATTGGGAACACTGAAGCTTTCTTT.

This rearrangement joins TRBV10-1 to TRBJ1-6, with D possibly matching TRBD1 (5 bases). CDR3 size: 14 residues. The germline CDR1 and CDR2 sequences are WNHNN and SYGVQD (reference sequence). V lost 0 bases and J lost 9, with 9 bases in between. CDR3 loop: CASSESGAGSPLHF. The CDR3 DNA reads TGCGCCAGCAGTGAGTCAGGGGCCGGTTCACCCCTCCACTTT.

The CDR3 nucleotides read TGTGCCAGCAGCTTGGGTGGGAGCGTAGCCTACGAGCAGTACTTC. Residues: CASSLGGSVAYEQYF. This rearrangement joins TRBV5-6 to TRBJ2-7; D possibly corresponds to TRBD2 (5 bases). Trimming left V 0 bases short and J 2 bases short, with 12 bases between. The CDR3 totals 15 residues. Germline CDR1 is SGHDT and CDR2 is YYEEEE.